Following are 32 T cell receptor beta chains from one sample sequenced in a study of CD8 T cells in Susac syndrome. RNA in amounts of roughly 0.5 to 1 ug was reverse transcribed with random hexamers. MiXCR, run by TCRdb on the immunoSEQ multiplex PCR reads, gives a single entry per CDR3 protein. The sample carries approximately 230,000 distinct CDR3 sequences, 85% to 95% recorded once. The sequencing input was CD4+ T cells from PBMCs. These receptor sequences come from a human donor with multiple sclerosis.

The V and J genes are TRBV14 and TRBJ2-1, with 9 bases aligning to TRBD2. The V gene's germline CDR1 is SGHDN and CDR2 FVKESK. The V and J ends lost 2 bases and 4 bases, in that order; junction bases with no gene match: 6. The CDR3 runs 16 residues. The CDR3 region is CASSQFSGGRYNEQFF. CDR3 DNA: TGTGCCAGCAGCCAATTTAGCGGGGGACGTTACAATGAGCAGTTCTTC.

This clonotype occurred once. This rearrangement joins TRBV7-8 to TRBJ1-5; TRBD1 agrees at 7 bases. Unmatched junction bases numbered 8, after V lost 5 bases and J lost 7 bases. Germline CDR1 SGHVS, CDR2 FQNEAQ. The CDR3 loop spans 14 amino acids. The CDR3 is CASSPTGELQPQHF. CDR3 DNA: TGTGCCAGCAGCCCCACAGGGGAGTTACAGCCCCAGCATTTT.

The V call is TRBV5-1, the J call TRBJ1-6, with D perhaps TRBD1 (6 bases). V was clipped by 1 base and J by 8 bases, with 19 bases between them. The CDR3 length is 17 residues. Germline values: CDR1 SGHRS, CDR2 YFSETQ. The CDR3 is CASSLRQAPGEYSPLHF. The CDR3 DNA is TGCGCCAGCAGCTTGCGACAGGCCCCAGGGGAATATTCACCCCTCCACTTT. Supplemented by reference TRBV5-1 and TRBJ1-6, the full variable domain reads KAGVTQTPRYLIKTRGQQVTLSCSPISGHRSVSWYQQTPGQGLQFLFEYFSETQRNKGNFPGRFSGRQFSNSRSEMNVSTLELGDSALYLCASSLRQAPGEYSPLHFGNGTRLTVT.

The chain carries TRBV24-1 and TRBJ1-4; the D gene is possibly TRBD1 (5 bases). The CDR3 extends over 13 amino acids. V was clipped by 4 bases and J by 6 bases, with 8 bases between them. Germline values: CDR1 KGHDR, CDR2 SFDVKD. The DNA for the CDR3 is TGTGCCACCAGTGACGGGACCGATGAAAAACTGTTTTTT. Protein sequence: CATSDGTDEKLFF.

The rearrangement links TRBV9 to TRBJ1-3, with a weak D call TRBD1 (5 bases). Germline CDR1 is SGDLS and CDR2 is YYNGEE. Trimming removed 0 bases at V and 1 base at J, with 11 bases between. The CDR3 has 16 amino acids. The CDR3 reads CASSVGDLGSGNTIYF. The CDR3, as DNA: TGTGCCAGCAGCGTAGGGGACTTAGGTTCTGGAAACACCATATATTTT.

V gene TRBV6-6 combines with J gene TRBJ2-5; TRBD1 matches at 8 bases. V trimming: 5 bases; J trimming: 3 bases; junction bases outside the gene matches: 5. Germline values: CDR1 MNHNY, CDR2 SVGAGI (reference sequence). The CDR3 sequence is 14 residues long. CDR3 sequence reads: CASSRQGTKETQYF. The CDR3 DNA reads as TGTGCCAGCAGTCGACAGGGGACCAAAGAGACCCAGTACTTC.

The chain recombines TRBV3-1 with TRBJ1-1; TRBD1 might be the D (5 bases). CDR1 is LGHDT, CDR2 YNNKEL, per germline (reference sequence). V was trimmed by 5 bases and J by 8 bases, leaving 15 bases between them. This CDR3 spans 13 amino acids. CDR3 residues: CASSFQTGLEAFF. The CDR3 bases are TGTGCCAGCAGCTTCCAAACAGGACTCGAAGCTTTCTTT.

The chain carries TRBV3-1 and TRBJ2-5; a weak D match, TRBD2 (7 bases). V dropped 8 bases and J dropped 6 bases, with 13 bases sitting between them. CDR1 and CDR2 (germline): LGHDT, YNNKEL (reference sequence). The CDR3 consists of 12 residues. CDR3 sequence reads: CASGRGGKTQYF. The CDR3 coding sequence is TGTGCCAGCGGGCGCGGGGGCAAGACCCAGTACTTC.

CDR3 in amino acids: CASSVSGGRTEAFF. CDR3 DNA: TGTGCCAGCAGCGTCTCGGGGGGGAGGACTGAAGCTTTCTTT. The chain links TRBV9 to TRBJ1-1; possible D gene TRBD1, 5 bases. V lost 2 bases to trimming and J lost 5 bases, with 13 bases between them. There are 14 residues in the CDR3. Germline CDR1 reads SGDLS; CDR2 reads YYNGEE.

This clonotype appeared once. The chain links TRBV19 to TRBJ2-2; 10 nucleotides match TRBD2. The germline V gene encodes CDR1 LNHDA and CDR2 SQIVND (reference sequence). The ends lost 5 bases at V and 3 bases at J; junction bases unmatched: 3. The CDR3 covers 15 residues. The CDR3 coding sequence is TGTGCCAGTAGTGTAGCGGGGGGAGACACCGGGGAGCTGTTTTTT. Protein sequence: CASSVAGGDTGELFF.

This rearrangement joins TRBV5-1 to TRBJ2-6; D remains unclear. CDR3 length: 15 residues. The V gene lost 2 bases and the J gene lost 1 base, with 7 bases spanning the gap. Germline assignment: CDR1 SGHRS and CDR2 YFSETQ. The CDR3 is CASSFQDSGANVLTF. DNA for the CDR3: TGCGCCAGCAGCTTTCAGGATTCTGGGGCCAACGTCCTGACTTTC. Supplemented by reference TRBV5-1 and TRBJ2-6, the full variable domain reads KAGVTQTPRYLIKTRGQQVTLSCSPISGHRSVSWYQQTPGQGLQFLFEYFSETQRNKGNFPGRFSGRQFSNSRSEMNVSTLELGDSALYLCASSFQDSGANVLTFGAGSRLTVL.

The CDR3 coding sequence is TGTGCCAGCAGCCAAGGGCTGGGGGTAGGGCAGCCCCAGCATTTT. Translating it yields CASSQGLGVGQPQHF. The chain uses TRBV3-1 and TRBJ1-5; the D gene is possibly TRBD1 (5 bases). Germline CDR1 is LGHDT and CDR2 is YNNKEL (reference sequence). The CDR3 is 15 amino acids. V was cut by 1 base and J by 7 bases, with 14 bases left in between.

The rearrangement links TRBV12-3 or TRBV12-4 to TRBJ2-2, with D possibly being TRBD2 (7 bases). Deletions cut 3 bases from V and 5 bases from J, with 10 bases between. The CDR3 loop spans 14 amino acids. The CDR3, as DNA: TGTGCCAGCAGTTTCGGGGGGCGGACCGGGGAGCTGTTTTTT. Translation: CASSFGGRTGELFF.

This clonotype was seen once. The chain couples TRBV12-3 or TRBV12-4 to TRBJ2-3; D is uncertain. V lost 5 bases and J 0 bases, leaving 15 bases between the germline ends. The CDR3 covers 16 residues. The CDR3 here is CASSPSETTSTDTQYF. The CDR3 nucleotides are TGTGCCAGCAGTCCCTCGGAAACCACTAGCACAGATACGCAGTATTTT.

This clonotype was observed a single time. The chain links TRBV27 to TRBJ2-1; TRBD2 aligns across 8 bases. The CDR3 runs to 15 residues. Germline V lookup: CDR1 MNHEY, CDR2 SMNVEV (reference sequence). Trimming cost V 7 bases and J 4 bases; bases outside gene matches: 9. The CDR3 sequence: CASTKGGLEYNEQFF. The CDR3 bases are TGTGCCAGCACCAAAGGGGGACTAGAATACAATGAGCAGTTCTTC.

CDR3 amino acids: CASSLARGTEQFF. In DNA, the CDR3 is TGTGCCAGCAGCTTAGCCAGGGGGACTGAGCAGTTCTTC. The gene calls are TRBV7-2 and TRBJ2-1, with 7 bases aligning to TRBD1. The germline gives CDR1 SGHTA, CDR2 FQGNSA. After removal of 0 bases from V and 9 bases from J, the junction contained 2 bases not matched to a gene. The CDR3 spans 13 residues.

The CDR3 DNA is TGTGCCAGTACCACCCCAGGGGGTAACCAGCCCCAGCATTTT. Amino acids: CASTTPGGNQPQHF. This sequence joins TRBV19 and TRBJ1-5, with 7 bases aligning to TRBD1. The CDR3 consists of 14 residues. The trim removed 7 bases at V and 7 bases at J, leaving 10 bases unmatched. From germline, CDR1 is LNHDA and CDR2 SQIVND (reference sequence).

The chain carries TRBV3-1 and TRBJ2-1; TRBD2 matches at 15 bases. The CDR3 runs 17 residues. Trimming at V came to 3 bases and at J to 5 bases, leaving 5 bases not matched to a gene. The germline V gene encodes CDR1 LGHDT and CDR2 YNNKEL (reference sequence). This CDR3 reads CASSHGLAGGPNNEQFF. In DNA, the CDR3 is TGTGCCAGCAGCCATGGACTAGCGGGAGGGCCAAACAATGAGCAGTTCTTC.

The chain uses TRBV3-1 and TRBJ2-3, with a weak D call TRBD2 (6 bases). V was trimmed by 3 bases and J by 5 bases, leaving 12 bases between them. Per the germline V gene, CDR1 is LGHDT and CDR2 is YNNKEL (reference sequence). The CDR3 is 14 residues long. The CDR3 region is CASSQEGVIDTQYF. CDR3 DNA: TGTGCCAGCAGCCAGGAGGGAGTAATAGATACGCAGTATTTT.

This rearrangement joins TRBV6-2 or TRBV6-3 to TRBJ2-3; D gene ambiguous. The V end lost 5 bases, the J end lost 4 bases, and 16 bases lay between the germline ends. This CDR3 is built from 15 residues. Germline V gene lookup returns CDR1 MNHEY and CDR2 SVGEGT. CDR3 amino acids: CASSAPGPMADTQYF. CDR3 DNA sequence: TGTGCCAGCAGTGCCCCGGGCCCTATGGCAGATACGCAGTATTTT.

The rearrangement joins TRBV12-3 or TRBV12-4 to TRBJ2-6; D possibly matches TRBD1 or TRBD2 (5 bases each). Between the trimmed V and J ends, which lost 6 bases and 2 bases, there was a span of 11 bases. The CDR3 consists of 15 residues. In DNA, the CDR3 is TGTGCCAGCAGACGTCAGGGACCTGGGGCCAACGTCCTGACTTTC. Its translation is CASRRQGPGANVLTF.

The chain joins TRBV20-1 to TRBJ2-5; no clear D. Looked up from germline, CDR1 is DFQATT and CDR2 is SNEGSKA (reference sequence). V dropped 1 base and J dropped 3 bases, with 9 bases sitting between them. This CDR3 has 13 residues. CDR3 region: CSARVVAKETQYF. The CDR3 bases are TGCAGTGCTAGAGTAGTGGCGAAAGAGACCCAGTACTTC.

The chain has TRBV10-3 and TRBJ1-3, with D possibly matching TRBD1 (5 bases). V dropped 6 bases and J dropped 0 bases, with 18 bases sitting between them. The CDR3 totals 17 residues. CDR1 and CDR2 (germline): ENHRY, SYGVKD. The CDR3 sequence: CAISALDSPSSGNTIYF. For the CDR3, the DNA is TGTGCCATCAGCGCTCTCGACAGCCCGAGCTCTGGAAACACCATATATTTT.

This sequence joins TRBV12-3 or TRBV12-4 and TRBJ1-2, with D perhaps matching TRBD1 (6 bases). The CDR3 sequence is 13 residues long. V shed 4 bases and J shed 2 bases, with 8 bases lying between them. As DNA, the CDR3 is TGTGCCAGCAGTTACAGGGAGAACTATGGCTACACCTTC. Translated: CASSYRENYGYTF.

The V gene is TRBV4-2, the J gene TRBJ1-2; D is possibly TRBD1 (6 bases). Trimming took 1 base from V and 4 from J, leaving 13 bases between them. This CDR3 has 15 amino acids. The germline V gene has CDR1 LGHNA and CDR2 YNFKEQ. This CDR3 is CASSQAGASGYGYTF. The CDR3 bases are TGTGCCAGCAGCCAAGCAGGGGCGAGTGGCTATGGCTACACCTTC.

This clonotype turned up a few times. The chain links TRBV3-1 to TRBJ2-5; 15 bases line up with TRBD2. Germline-derived CDR1 and CDR2 are LGHDT and YNNKEL (reference sequence). Trimming cost V 3 bases and J 2 bases; bases outside gene matches: 1. This CDR3 comprises 16 residues. For the CDR3, the DNA is TGTGCCAGCAGCCAGGGACTAGCGGGGGGTCAAGAGACCCAGTACTTC. As protein: CASSQGLAGGQETQYF.

J is TRBJ1-2 and V is TRBV2; D is perhaps TRBD1 (6 bases). Germline assignment: CDR1 SNHLY and CDR2 FYNNEI. Trimming left V 6 bases short and J 1 base short, with 15 bases between. The CDR3 length is 15 residues. The CDR3 sequence: CASRERTANNYGYTF. The DNA of the CDR3 is TGTGCCAGCAGAGAAAGGACAGCTAATAACTATGGCTACACCTTC.

The CDR3 loop is CASRRTGTNEKLFF. In DNA, the CDR3 is TGTGCCAGCAGGCGGACAGGGACGAATGAAAAACTGTTTTTT. This chain joins TRBV6-2 or TRBV6-3 and TRBJ1-4, with 8 bases that match TRBD1. V lost 6 bases and J lost 5; bases outside the gene matches: 5. CDR1 and CDR2 (germline): MNHEY, SVGEGT. The CDR3 runs 14 residues.

This sequence joins TRBV3-1 and TRBJ2-1; D gene unclear. The V and J ends lost 4 bases and 2 bases respectively, with 12 bases between them. The CDR3 is 15 amino acids. Germline V lookup: CDR1 LGHDT, CDR2 YNNKEL (reference sequence). The DNA of the CDR3 is TGTGCCAGCAGCCTCGACCTCTCTACCTACAATGAGCAGTTCTTC. Translated: CASSLDLSTYNEQFF.

This clonotype was counted once. V gene TRBV12-3 or TRBV12-4 combines with J gene TRBJ2-7, with 7 nucleotides matching TRBD1. The CDR3 has 15 amino acids. Losses at the gene ends were 5 bases for V and 4 bases for J; bases not matched to a gene: 11. CDR3 residues: CASSRPGGQSYEQYF. The CDR3, as DNA: TGTGCCAGCAGTCGCCCAGGGGGACAGAGTTACGAGCAGTACTTC.

The chain links TRBV14 to TRBJ2-2, with 7 bases aligning to TRBD2. The CDR3 has 17 residues. CDR1 and CDR2 (germline): SGHDN, FVKESK. V was clipped by 0 bases and J by 5 bases; unmatched bases: 9. The CDR3, as DNA: TGTGCCAGCAGCCAAGAGGGAGGGCCGTCGTGGACCGGGGAGCTGTTTTTT. The encoded protein is CASSQEGGPSWTGELFF.

This sequence joins TRBV19 and TRBJ1-2; D gene ambiguous. Per germline, CDR1 LNHDA and CDR2 SQIVND (reference sequence). V dropped 3 bases and J dropped 6 bases, with 5 bases sitting between them. The length of the CDR3 is 11 residues. The CDR3 DNA sequence: TGTGCCAGTAGTATTGCAAATGGCTACACCTTC. This translates into CASSIANGYTF.